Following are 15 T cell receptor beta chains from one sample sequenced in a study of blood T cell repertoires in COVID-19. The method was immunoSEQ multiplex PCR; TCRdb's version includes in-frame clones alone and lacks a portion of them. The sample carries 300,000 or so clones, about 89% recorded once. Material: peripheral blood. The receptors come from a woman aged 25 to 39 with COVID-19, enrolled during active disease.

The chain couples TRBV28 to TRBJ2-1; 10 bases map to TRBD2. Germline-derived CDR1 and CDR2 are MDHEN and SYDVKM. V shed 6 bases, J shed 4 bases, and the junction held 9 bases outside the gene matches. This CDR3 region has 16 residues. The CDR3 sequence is CASSRTSGGAYNEQFF. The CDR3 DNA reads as TGTGCCAGCAGCCGGACTAGCGGAGGGGCTTACAATGAGCAGTTCTTC.

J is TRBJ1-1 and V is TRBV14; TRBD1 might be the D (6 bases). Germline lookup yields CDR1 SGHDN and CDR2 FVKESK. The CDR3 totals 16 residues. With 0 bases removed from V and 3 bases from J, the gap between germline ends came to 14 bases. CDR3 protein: CASSQDKGVKDTEAFF. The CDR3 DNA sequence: TGTGCCAGCAGCCAAGATAAGGGGGTGAAGGACACTGAAGCTTTCTTT. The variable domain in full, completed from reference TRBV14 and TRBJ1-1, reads EAGVTQFPSHSVIEKGQTVTLRCDPISGHDNLYWYRRVMGKEIKFLLHFVKESKQDESGMPNNRFLAERTGGTYSTLKVQPAELEDSGVYFCASSQDKGVKDTEAFFGQGTRLTVV.

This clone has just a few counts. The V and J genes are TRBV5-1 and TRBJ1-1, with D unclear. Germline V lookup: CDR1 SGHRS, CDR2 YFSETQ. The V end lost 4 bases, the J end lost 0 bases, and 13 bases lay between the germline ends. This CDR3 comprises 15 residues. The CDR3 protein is CASSQTPTLNTEAFF. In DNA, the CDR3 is TGCGCCAGCAGCCAGACACCGACACTGAACACTGAAGCTTTCTTT.

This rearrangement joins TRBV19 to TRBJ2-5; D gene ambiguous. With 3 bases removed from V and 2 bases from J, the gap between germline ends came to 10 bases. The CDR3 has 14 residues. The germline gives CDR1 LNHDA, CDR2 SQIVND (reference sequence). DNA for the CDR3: TGTGCCAGTAGTATCGGGTCCGGTCAAGAGACCCAGTACTTC. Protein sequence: CASSIGSGQETQYF.

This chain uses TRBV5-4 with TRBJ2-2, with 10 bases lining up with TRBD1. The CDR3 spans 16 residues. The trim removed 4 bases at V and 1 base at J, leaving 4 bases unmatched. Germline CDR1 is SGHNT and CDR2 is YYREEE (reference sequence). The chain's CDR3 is CASSEGQGKNTGELFF. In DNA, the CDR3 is TGTGCCAGCAGCGAGGGACAGGGGAAGAACACCGGGGAGCTGTTTTTT.

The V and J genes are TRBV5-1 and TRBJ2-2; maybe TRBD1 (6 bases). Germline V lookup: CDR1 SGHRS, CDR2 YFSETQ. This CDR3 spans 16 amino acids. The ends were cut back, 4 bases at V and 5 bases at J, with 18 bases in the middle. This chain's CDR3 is CASSPRRGAATGELFF. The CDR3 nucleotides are TGCGCCAGCAGCCCTCGCAGGGGCGCGGCGACCGGGGAGCTGTTTTTT.

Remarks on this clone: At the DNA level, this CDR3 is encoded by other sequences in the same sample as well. In DNA, the CDR3 is TGTGCCAGCAGCTTGGGAACTAGCGGGAGCACCGGGGAGCTGTTTTTT. Translated: CASSLGTSGSTGELFF. The chain employs TRBV5-6 and TRBJ2-2; 11 bases map to TRBD2. The V gene end was trimmed by 0 bases and the J gene end by 4 bases; junction bases not matched to a gene: 2. The CDR3 has 16 residues. The germline CDR1 and CDR2 sequences are SGHDT and YYEEEE.

CDR3 in amino acids: CASSPSGTPLDHEQYF. CDR3 DNA: TGTGCCAGCAGCCCCTCCGGGACACCCCTCGACCACGAGCAGTACTTC. The chain is built from TRBV7-3 and TRBJ2-7, with a possible D match to TRBD1 (6 bases). Germline V gives CDR1 SGHTA, CDR2 FQGTGA. With 5 bases removed from V and 5 bases from J, the gap between germline ends came to 22 bases. The CDR3 has 16 amino acids.

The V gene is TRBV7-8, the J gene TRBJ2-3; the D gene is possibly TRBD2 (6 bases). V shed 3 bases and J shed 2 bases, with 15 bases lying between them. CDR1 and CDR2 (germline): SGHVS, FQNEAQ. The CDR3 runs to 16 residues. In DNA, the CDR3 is TGTGCCAGCAGCTTCGGGGGTTGGACCAACACAGATACGCAGTATTTT. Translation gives CASSFGGWTNTDTQYF.

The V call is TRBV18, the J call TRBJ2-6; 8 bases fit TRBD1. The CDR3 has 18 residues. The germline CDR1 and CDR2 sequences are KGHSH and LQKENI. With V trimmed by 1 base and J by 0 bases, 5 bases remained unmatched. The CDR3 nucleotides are TGTGCCAGCTCACCACTGGACAGGGCCGTCTCTGGGGCCAACGTCCTGACTTTC. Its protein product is CASSPLDRAVSGANVLTF.

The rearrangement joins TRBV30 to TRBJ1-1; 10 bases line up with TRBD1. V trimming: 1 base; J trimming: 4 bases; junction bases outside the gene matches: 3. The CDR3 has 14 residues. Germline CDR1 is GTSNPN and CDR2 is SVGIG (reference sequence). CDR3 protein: CAWSGGTGVTEAFF. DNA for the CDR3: TGTGCCTGGAGTGGCGGGACAGGGGTCACTGAAGCTTTCTTT.

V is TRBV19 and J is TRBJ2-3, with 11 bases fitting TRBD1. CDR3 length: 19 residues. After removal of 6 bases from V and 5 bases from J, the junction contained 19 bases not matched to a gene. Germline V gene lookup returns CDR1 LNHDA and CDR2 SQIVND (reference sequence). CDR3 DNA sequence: TGTGCCAGTAGAGGGACAGGGGGGGACCCCCCGGGAGAAATAGATACGCAGTATTTT. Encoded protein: CASRGTGGDPPGEIDTQYF. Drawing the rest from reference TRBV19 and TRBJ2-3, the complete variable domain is DGGITQSPKYLFRKEGQNVTLSCEQNLNHDAMYWYRQDPGQGLRLIYYSQIVNDFQKGDIAEGYSVSREKKESFPLTVTSAQKNPTAFYLCASRGTGGDPPGEIDTQYFGPGTRLTVL.

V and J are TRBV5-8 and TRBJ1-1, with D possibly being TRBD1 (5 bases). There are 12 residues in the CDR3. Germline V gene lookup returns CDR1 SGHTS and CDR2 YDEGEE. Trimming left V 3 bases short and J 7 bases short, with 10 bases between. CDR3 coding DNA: TGTGCCAGCAGCTGGCCGGGGGTTGAAGCTTTCTTT. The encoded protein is CASSWPGVEAFF.

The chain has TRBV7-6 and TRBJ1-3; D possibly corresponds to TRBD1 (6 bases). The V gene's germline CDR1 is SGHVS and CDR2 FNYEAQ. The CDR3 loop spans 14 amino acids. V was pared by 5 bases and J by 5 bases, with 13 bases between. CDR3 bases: TGTGCCAGCAGCCCCGGGACACCCAGAAACACCATATATTTT. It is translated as CASSPGTPRNTIYF.

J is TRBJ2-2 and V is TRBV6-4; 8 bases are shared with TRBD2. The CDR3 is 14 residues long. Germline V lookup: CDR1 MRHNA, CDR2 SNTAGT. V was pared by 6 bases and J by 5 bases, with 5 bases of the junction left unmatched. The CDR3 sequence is CASRLAAYTGELFF. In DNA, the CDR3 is TGTGCCAGCAGACTAGCGGCTTATACCGGGGAGCTGTTTTTT.